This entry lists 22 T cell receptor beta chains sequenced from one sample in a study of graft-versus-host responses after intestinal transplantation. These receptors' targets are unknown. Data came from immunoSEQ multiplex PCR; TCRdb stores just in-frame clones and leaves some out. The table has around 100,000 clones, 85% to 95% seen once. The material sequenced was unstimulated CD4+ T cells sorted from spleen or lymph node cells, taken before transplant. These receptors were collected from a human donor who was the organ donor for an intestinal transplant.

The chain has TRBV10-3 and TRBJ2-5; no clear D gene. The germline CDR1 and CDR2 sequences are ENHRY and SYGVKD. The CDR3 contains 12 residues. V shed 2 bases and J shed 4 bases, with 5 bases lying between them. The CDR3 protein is CAISEVSETQYF. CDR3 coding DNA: TGTGCCATCAGTGAGGTGTCAGAGACCCAGTACTTC.

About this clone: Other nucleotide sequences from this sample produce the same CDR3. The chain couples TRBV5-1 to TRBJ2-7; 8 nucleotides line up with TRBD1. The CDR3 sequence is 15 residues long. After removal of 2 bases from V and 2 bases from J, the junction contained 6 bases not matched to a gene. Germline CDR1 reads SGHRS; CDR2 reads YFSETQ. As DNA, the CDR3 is TGCGCCAGCAGCTTACGAGGGACAGGCCCCTACGAGCAGTACTTC. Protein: CASSLRGTGPYEQYF.

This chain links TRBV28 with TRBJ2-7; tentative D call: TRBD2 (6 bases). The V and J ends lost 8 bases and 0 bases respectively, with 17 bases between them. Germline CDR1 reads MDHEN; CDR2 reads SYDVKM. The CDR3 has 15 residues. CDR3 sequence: CASAGTEGGSYEQYF. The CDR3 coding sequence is TGTGCCAGCGCCGGGACGGAGGGTGGCTCCTACGAGCAGTACTTC.

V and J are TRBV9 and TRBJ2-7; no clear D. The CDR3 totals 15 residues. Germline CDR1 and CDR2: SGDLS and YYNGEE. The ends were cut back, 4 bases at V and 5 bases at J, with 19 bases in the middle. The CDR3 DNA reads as TGTGCCAGCAGCCCTTTTGCTAGACCGATGGACGAGCAGTACTTC. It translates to CASSPFARPMDEQYF.

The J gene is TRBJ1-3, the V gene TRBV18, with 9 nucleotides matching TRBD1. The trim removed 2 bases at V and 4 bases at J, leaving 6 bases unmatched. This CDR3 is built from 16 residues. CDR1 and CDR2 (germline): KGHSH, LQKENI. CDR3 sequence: CASSPAGQGGGNTIYF. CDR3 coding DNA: TGTGCCAGCTCACCAGCGGGACAGGGAGGAGGAAACACCATATATTTT.

CDR3 nucleotide sequence: TGTGCCAGCGGAACAGGGCTTTCAGGGCCCCAGCATTTT. This sequence encodes CASGTGLSGPQHF. The chain is built from TRBV6-5 and TRBJ1-5; TRBD1 is a possible D gene (6 bases). CDR1 and CDR2 (germline): MNHEY, SVGAGI. The CDR3 has 13 residues. Between the trimmed V and J ends, which lost 8 bases and 9 bases, there was a span of 17 bases.

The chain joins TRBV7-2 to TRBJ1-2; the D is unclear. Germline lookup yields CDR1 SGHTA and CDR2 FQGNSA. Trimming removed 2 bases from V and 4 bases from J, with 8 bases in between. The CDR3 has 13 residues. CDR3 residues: CASSLKRIYGYTF. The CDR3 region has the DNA TGTGCCAGCAGCTTAAAACGGATCTATGGCTACACCTTC.

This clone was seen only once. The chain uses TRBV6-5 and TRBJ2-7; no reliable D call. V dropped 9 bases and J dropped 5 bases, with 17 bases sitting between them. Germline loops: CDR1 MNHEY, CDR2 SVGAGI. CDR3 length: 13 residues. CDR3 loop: CASKISSADEQYF. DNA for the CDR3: TGTGCCAGTAAGATTTCTTCTGCGGACGAGCAGTACTTC.

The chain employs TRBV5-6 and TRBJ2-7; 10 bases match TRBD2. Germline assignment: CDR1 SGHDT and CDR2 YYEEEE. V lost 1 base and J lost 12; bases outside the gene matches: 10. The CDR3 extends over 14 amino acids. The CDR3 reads CASSLMLAGVSTYF. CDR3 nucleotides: TGTGCCAGCAGCTTGATGCTAGCGGGAGTGTCGACGTACTTC.

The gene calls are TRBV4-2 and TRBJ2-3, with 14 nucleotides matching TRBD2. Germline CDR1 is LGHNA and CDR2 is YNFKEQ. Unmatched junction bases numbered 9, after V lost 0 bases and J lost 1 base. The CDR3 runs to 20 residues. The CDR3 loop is CASSQEGTSGSVGGTDTQYF. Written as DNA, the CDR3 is TGTGCCAGCAGCCAAGAAGGGACTAGCGGGAGCGTTGGGGGCACAGATACGCAGTATTTT.

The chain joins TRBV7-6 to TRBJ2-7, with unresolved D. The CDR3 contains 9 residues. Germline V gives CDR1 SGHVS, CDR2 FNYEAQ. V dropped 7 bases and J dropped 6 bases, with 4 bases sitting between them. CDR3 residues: CASKSEQYF. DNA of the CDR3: TGTGCCAGCAAAAGCGAGCAGTACTTC.

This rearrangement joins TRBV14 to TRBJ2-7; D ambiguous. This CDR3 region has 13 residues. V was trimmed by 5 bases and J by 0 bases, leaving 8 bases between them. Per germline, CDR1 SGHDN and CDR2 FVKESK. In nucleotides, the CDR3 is TGTGCCAGCAGCACCCAGGTCTCCTACGAGCAGTACTTC. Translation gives CASSTQVSYEQYF.

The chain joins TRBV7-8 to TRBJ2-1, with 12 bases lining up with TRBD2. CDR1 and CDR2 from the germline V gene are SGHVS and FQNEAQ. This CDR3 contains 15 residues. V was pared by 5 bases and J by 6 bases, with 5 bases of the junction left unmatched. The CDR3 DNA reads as TGTGCCAGCAGCCCACCGGGACTAGCGGGCAATGAGCAGTTCTTC. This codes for CASSPPGLAGNEQFF.

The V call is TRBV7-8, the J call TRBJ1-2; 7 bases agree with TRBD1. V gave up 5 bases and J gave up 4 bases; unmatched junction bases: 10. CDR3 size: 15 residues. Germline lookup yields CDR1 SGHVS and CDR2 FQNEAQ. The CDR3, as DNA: TGTGCCAGCAGCACCCGACAGGGATCGAGCTATGGCTACACCTTC. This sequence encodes CASSTRQGSSYGYTF.

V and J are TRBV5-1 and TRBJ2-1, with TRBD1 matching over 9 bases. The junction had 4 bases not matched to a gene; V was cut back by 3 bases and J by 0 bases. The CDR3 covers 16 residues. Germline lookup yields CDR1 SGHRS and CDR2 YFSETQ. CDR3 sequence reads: CASSSGTGNSYNEQFF. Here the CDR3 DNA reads TGCGCCAGCAGCTCCGGGACAGGGAACTCCTACAATGAGCAGTTCTTC.

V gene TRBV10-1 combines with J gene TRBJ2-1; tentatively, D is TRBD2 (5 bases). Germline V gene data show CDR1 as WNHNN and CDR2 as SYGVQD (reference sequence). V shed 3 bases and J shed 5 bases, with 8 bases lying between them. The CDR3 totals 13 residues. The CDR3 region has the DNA TGCGCCAGCAGTGACAGCGGCCACAATGAGCAGTTCTTC. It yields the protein CASSDSGHNEQFF.

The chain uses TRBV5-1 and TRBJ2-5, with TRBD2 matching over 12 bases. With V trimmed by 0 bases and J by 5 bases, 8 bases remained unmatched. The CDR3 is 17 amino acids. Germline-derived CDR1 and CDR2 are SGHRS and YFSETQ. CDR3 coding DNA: TGCGCCAGCAGCTTGGAGGCTAGCGGGAGGGCCAGGGAGACCCAGTACTTC. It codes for CASSLEASGRARETQYF. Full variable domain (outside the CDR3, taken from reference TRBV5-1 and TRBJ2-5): KAGVTQTPRYLIKTRGQQVTLSCSPISGHRSVSWYQQTPGQGLQFLFEYFSETQRNKGNFPGRFSGRQFSNSRSEMNVSTLELGDSALYLCASSLEASGRARETQYFGPGTRLLVL.

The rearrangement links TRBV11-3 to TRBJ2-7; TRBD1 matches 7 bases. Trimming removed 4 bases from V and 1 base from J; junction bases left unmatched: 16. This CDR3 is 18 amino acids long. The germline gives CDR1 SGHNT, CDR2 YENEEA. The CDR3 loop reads CASSSSRDSKARSYEQYF. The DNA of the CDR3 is TGTGCCAGCAGCTCATCCCGGGACAGTAAGGCGCGATCCTACGAGCAGTACTTC.

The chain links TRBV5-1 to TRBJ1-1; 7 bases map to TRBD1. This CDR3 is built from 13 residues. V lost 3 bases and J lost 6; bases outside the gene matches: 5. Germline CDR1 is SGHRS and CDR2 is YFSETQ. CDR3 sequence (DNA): TGCGCCAGCAGCTACGACAGGGTCCCTGAAGCTTTCTTT. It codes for CASSYDRVPEAFF.

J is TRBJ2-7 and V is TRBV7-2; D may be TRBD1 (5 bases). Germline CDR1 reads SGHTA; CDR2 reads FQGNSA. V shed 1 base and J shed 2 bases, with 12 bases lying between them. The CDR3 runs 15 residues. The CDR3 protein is CASSLVGDSAYEQYF. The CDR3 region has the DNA TGTGCCAGCAGCTTAGTAGGTGACAGTGCCTACGAGCAGTACTTC. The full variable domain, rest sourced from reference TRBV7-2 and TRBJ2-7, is GAGVSQSPSNKVTEKGKDVELRCDPISGHTALYWYRQSLGQGLEFLIYFQGNSAPDKSGLPSDRFSAERTGGSVSTLTIQRTQQEDSAVYLCASSLVGDSAYEQYFGPGTRLTVT.

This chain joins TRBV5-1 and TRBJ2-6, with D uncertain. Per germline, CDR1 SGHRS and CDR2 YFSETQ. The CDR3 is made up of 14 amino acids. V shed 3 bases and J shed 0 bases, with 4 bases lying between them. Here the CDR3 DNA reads TGCGCCAGCAGCTCAAACTCTGGGGCCAACGTCCTGACTTTC. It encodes CASSSNSGANVLTF.

The DNA of the CDR3 is TGTGCCAGCAGTTTAGACAGGAGGGCTTTCTTT. Residues: CASSLDRRAFF. The chain couples TRBV28 to TRBJ1-1; D may be TRBD1 (6 bases). Per germline, CDR1 MDHEN and CDR2 SYDVKM. The CDR3 consists of 11 residues. V was pared by 2 bases and J by 11 bases, with 9 bases between. Filled out from reference TRBV28 and TRBJ1-1, the complete variable domain reads DVKVTQSSRYLVKRTGEKVFLECVQDMDHENMFWYRQDPGLGLRLIYFSYDVKMKEKGDIPEGYSVSREKKERFSLILESASTNQTSMYLCASSLDRRAFFGQGTRLTVV.